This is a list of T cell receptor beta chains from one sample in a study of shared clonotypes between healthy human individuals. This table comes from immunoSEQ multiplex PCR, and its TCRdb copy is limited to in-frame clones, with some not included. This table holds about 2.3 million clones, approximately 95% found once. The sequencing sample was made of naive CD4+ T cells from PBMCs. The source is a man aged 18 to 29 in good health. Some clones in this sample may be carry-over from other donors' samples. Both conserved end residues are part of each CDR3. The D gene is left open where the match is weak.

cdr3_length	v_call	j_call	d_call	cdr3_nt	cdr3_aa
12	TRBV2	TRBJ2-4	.	TGTGCCAGCACCAAGCAGCAAAACATTCAGTACTTC	CASTKQQNIQYF
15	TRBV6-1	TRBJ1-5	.	TGTGCCAGCAGCAAACAGCCGAATAGCAATCAGCCCCAGCATTTT	CASSKQPNSNQPQHF
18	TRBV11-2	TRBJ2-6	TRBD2	TGTGCCAGCAGCCTGACTAGCGGGAGGCTCTCTGGGGCCAACGTCCTGACTTTC	CASSLTSGRLSGANVLTF
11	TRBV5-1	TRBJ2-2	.	TGCGCCAGCAGCCAGTCGTGGGAGCTGTTTTTT	CASSQSWELFF
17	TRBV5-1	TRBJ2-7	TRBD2	TGCGCCAGCAGCTTGGTCAGAGCTAGCGGGAGCTCCTACGAGCAGTACTTC	CASSLVRASGSSYEQYF
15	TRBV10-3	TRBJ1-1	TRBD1	TGTGCCATCAGTGAGTCGAAGGGGGCAATAAATGAAGCTTTCTTT	CAISESKGAINEAFF
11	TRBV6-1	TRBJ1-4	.	TGTGCCAGCTCCCTTAATGAAAAACTGTTTTTT	CASSLNEKLFF
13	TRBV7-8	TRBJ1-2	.	TGTGCCAGCAGCCCCCGGGAAGGGTTGGGCTACACCTTC	CASSPREGLGYTF
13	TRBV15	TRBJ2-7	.	TGTGCCACCAGCAGAGAACGGTCCTACGAGCAGTACTTC	CATSRERSYEQYF
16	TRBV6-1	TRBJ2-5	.	TGTGCCAGCAGTGCGGCCAGGGGAGGTTGGTGGGAGACCCAGTACTTC	CASSAARGGWWETQYF
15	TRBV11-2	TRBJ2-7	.	TGTGCCAGCAGCTTAGGCAGGGAGAGCTCCTACGAGCAGTACTTC	CASSLGRESSYEQYF
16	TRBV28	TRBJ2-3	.	TGTGCCAGCAGTTTATATCTGGGACTGAGCACAGATACGCAGTATTTT	CASSLYLGLSTDTQYF
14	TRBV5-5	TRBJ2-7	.	TGTGCCAGCAGCTTTGGGGGGACAGCCTACGAGCAGTACTTC	CASSFGGTAYEQYF
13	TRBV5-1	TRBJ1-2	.	TGCGCCAGCAGCTTGGCCGGGTTGTCTGGCTACACCTTC	CASSLAGLSGYTF
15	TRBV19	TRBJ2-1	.	TGTGCCAGTAGTACTCAGCCGCACTCCTACAATGAGCAGTTCTTC	CASSTQPHSYNEQFF